This TCR beta chain originates from a study of T-cell reconstitution after alpha-beta-depleted transplantation in children. Overall study results and limits: The study reportedly traced alpha-beta T cells about two months after transplant to several hundred expanded graft clones. Elevated TCRbeta diversity at day 60 was traced, in some patients, to surviving recipient T cells and thymic progenitors.

Preparation of the TCRbeta library involved a method that used unique molecular identifiers. Each CDR3 protein is one row after TCRdb ran MiXCR on the PCR reads. This sample has about 130,000 distinct CDR3 sequences, with roughly 9.7% found just once. With regard to this clonotype: The antigen is not known.

Germline V gives CDR1 ENHRY, CDR2 SYGVKD. V was trimmed by 6 bases and J by 2 bases, leaving 7 bases between them. CDR3 length: 12 residues. The genes are TRBV10-3 and TRBJ1-1; tentative D call: TRBD1 (5 bases). This material consisted of PBMCs, mostly from graft donor cells, taken 180 days after TCRalphabeta/CD19-depleted stem cell transplant. The TCR sequence derives from a girl in the first two years of life who had a stem cell transplant for combined immunodeficiency, so the T cells may come from the graft donor. The CDR3 is CAISRVNTEAFF. The CDR3, as DNA: TGTGCCATCAGCAGGGTAAACACTGAAGCTTTCTTT.